This T cell receptor beta chain originates from a study of blood T cell repertoires in COVID-19. Turning to the study itself: The United States, Italy and Spain supplied acute and convalescent COVID-19 samples.

The assay was immunoSEQ multiplex PCR, and TCRdb's table has in-frame clones only and misses some. The sample lists fewer than 250,000 clones; about 85% were seen once. Recruited during active infection, patients (from Seattle) were subsequently followed longitudinally. The source is a woman of 80 years or more with COVID-19, enrolled during active disease. The sequenced material came from peripheral blood.

CDR3 amino acids: CASDIRDRINQPQHF. CDR3 DNA sequence: TGTGCCAGCGACATTAGGGACAGGATAAATCAGCCCCAGCATTTT. This chain connects TRBV28 to TRBJ1-5; TRBD1 matches at 8 bases. The trim removed 8 bases at V and 4 bases at J, leaving 10 bases unmatched. The germline CDR1 and CDR2 sequences are MDHEN and SYDVKM. This CDR3 region has 15 residues.